These T cell receptor beta chains were read from a single sample in a study of blood T cell repertoires in COVID-19. Libraries were prepared by immunoSEQ multiplex PCR; TCRdb keeps only in-frame clonotypes and omits some of them. Among approximately 68,000 clones listed, 85% to 90% were seen once. Material: peripheral blood. These receptors all come from a man between 65 and 85 years old with active or convalescent COVID-19. CDR3s include the opening cysteine and the closing phenylalanine or tryptophan. D genes are given only for firm matches. Part of the rows lack a size; the others show once, few, many or a class for expanded clones.

clone_size,v_call,j_call,d_call,cdr3_length,cdr3_aa,cdr3_nt
NA,TRBV5-1,TRBJ2-7,NA,14,CASSPKGSSYEQYF,TGCGCCAGCAGCCCTAAAGGGAGCTCCTACGAGCAGTACTTC
NA,TRBV4-1,TRBJ2-3,NA,14,CASSRGLTGDTQYF,TGCGCCAGCAGCCGAGGACTTACCGGGGATACGCAGTATTTT
NA,TRBV7-2,TRBJ2-5,TRBD2,15,CASSLVAGGGETQYF,TGTGCCAGCAGCTTAGTTGCGGGAGGTGGGGAGACCCAGTACTTC
NA,TRBV28,TRBJ2-1,NA,11,CASSFIGEQFF,TGTGCCAGCAGTTTTATCGGTGAGCAGTTCTTC
NA,TRBV28,TRBJ1-5,NA,16,CASSLWGRGSNQPQHF,TGTGCCAGCAGTTTATGGGGTCGCGGGAGCAATCAGCCCCAGCATTTT
NA,TRBV19,TRBJ2-1,TRBD1,15,CASSIGGQGIGEQFF,TGTGCCAGTAGTATTGGGGGACAGGGGATCGGTGAGCAGTTCTTC
NA,TRBV5-1,TRBJ1-4,NA,13,CASSDSFNEKLFF,TGCGCCAGCAGTGACAGTTTTAATGAAAAACTGTTTTTT
few,TRBV6-6,TRBJ2-7,TRBD2,14,CASSYPGLTHEQYF,TGTGCCAGCAGTTACCCGGGACTAACCCACGAGCAGTACTTC
NA,TRBV5-1,TRBJ1-1,NA,13,CASSLLGLEEAFF,TGCGCCAGCAGCTTGTTAGGTTTGGAGGAGGCTTTCTTT
NA,TRBV30,TRBJ1-2,NA,13,CAWSVREGSGYTF,TGTGCCTGGAGTGTACGGGAAGGAAGTGGCTACACCTTC
NA,TRBV7-9,TRBJ2-1,TRBD2,15,CASSLTSGGWGEQFF,TGTGCCAGCAGCCTGACTAGCGGGGGATGGGGTGAGCAGTTCTTC
NA,TRBV6-6,TRBJ2-7,TRBD1,14,CASSYSHRGDEQYF,TGTGCCAGCAGTTACAGCCACAGGGGGGACGAGCAGTACTTC
NA,TRBV10-3,TRBJ2-3,NA,15,CAISESTGFTDTQYF,TGTGCCATCAGTGAGTCGACGGGATTCACAGATACGCAGTATTTT
few,TRBV6-5,TRBJ2-2,NA,14,CASSLRAGTGELFF,TGTGCCAGCAGTTTAAGGGCGGGAACCGGGGAGCTGTTTTTT
NA,TRBV19,TRBJ2-6,NA,14,CASSEGAGANVLTF,TGTGCCAGTAGCGAGGGGGCTGGGGCCAACGTCCTGACTTTC
NA,TRBV19,TRBJ2-6,TRBD2,17,CASTPRGGRSGANVLTF,TGTGCCAGTACCCCCCGGGGGGGTCGTTCTGGGGCCAACGTCCTGACTTTC
NA,TRBV28,TRBJ1-1,NA,12,CASSFDRTEAFF,TGTGCCAGCAGCTTTGACAGGACTGAAGCTTTCTTT
NA,TRBV12-3/TRBV12-4,TRBJ2-2,NA,12,CASSRSTGELFF,TGTGCCAGCAGTAGGAGCACCGGGGAGCTGTTTTTT
NA,TRBV27,TRBJ2-3,NA,12,CASSSYTDTQYF,TGTGCCAGCAGTTCTTACACAGATACGCAGTATTTT
NA,TRBV6-4,TRBJ1-6,NA,20,CASSPLRAGRGTGYNSPLHF,TGTGCCAGCAGCCCCTTAAGGGCAGGGCGGGGAACCGGTTATAATTCACCCCTCCACTTT